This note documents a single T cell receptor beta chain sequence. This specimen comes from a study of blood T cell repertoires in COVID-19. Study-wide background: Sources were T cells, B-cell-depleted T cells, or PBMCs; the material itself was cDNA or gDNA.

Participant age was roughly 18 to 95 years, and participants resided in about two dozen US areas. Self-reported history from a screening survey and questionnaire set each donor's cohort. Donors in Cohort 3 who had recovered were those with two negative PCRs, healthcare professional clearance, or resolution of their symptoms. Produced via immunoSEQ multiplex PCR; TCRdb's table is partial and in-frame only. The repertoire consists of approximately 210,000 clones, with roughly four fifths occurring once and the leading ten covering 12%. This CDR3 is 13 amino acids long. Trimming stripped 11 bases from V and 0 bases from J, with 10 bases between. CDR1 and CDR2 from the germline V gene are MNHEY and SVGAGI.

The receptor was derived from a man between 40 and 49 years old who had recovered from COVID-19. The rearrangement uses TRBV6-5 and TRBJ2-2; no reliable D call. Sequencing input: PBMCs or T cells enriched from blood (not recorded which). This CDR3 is CAGPHTNTGELFF. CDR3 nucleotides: TGTGCCGGCCCTCACACGAACACCGGGGAGCTGTTTTTT.